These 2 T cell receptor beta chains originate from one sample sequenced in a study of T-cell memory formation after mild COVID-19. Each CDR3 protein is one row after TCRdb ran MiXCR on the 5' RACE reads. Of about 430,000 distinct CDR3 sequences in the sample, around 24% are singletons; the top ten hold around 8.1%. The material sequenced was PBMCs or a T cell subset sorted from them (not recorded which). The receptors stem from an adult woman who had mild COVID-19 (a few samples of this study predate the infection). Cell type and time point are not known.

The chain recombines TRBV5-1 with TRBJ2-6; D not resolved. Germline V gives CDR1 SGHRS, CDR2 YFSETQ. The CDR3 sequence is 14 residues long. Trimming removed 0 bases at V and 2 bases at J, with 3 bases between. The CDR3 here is CASSLVPGANVLTF. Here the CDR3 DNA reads TGCGCCAGCAGCTTGGTTCCTGGGGCCAACGTCCTGACTTTC.

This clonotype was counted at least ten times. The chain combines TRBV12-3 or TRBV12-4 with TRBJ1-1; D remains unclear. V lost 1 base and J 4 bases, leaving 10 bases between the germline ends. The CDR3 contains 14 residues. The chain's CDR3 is CASSLDSGGTEAFF. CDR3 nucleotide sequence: TGTGCCAGCAGTTTAGATTCGGGTGGCACTGAAGCTTTCTTT.